Detailed here is one T cell receptor beta chain. Following extraction, RNA underwent reverse transcription to cDNA, which served as the sequencing template. Data came from immunoSEQ multiplex PCR; TCRdb stores just in-frame clones and leaves some out. Among 180,000 or so clones, 40% to 65% were seen once, and the ten largest hold 11%. The CDR3 totals 15 residues. Losses at the gene ends were 4 bases for V and 5 bases for J; bases not matched to a gene: 13. CDR1 is SQVTM, CDR2 ANQGSEA, per germline. The source of the sample is a study of CD8+ T cells in alopecia areata. Sample treatment: oral pan-JAK inhibitor, 5-10 mg twice daily.

V usage is TRBV29-1 and J usage is TRBJ1-2; 7 nucleotides agree with TRBD1. The sample in question was CD8+ T cells sorted from blood, obtained at week 24, from a patient treated with tofacitinib. This clonotype originated in a human donor with alopecia areata. The CDR3 DNA is TGCAGCGTTGGAGACAGGGAGAGCGGCCTATATGGCTACACCTTC. It codes for CSVGDRESGLYGYTF.